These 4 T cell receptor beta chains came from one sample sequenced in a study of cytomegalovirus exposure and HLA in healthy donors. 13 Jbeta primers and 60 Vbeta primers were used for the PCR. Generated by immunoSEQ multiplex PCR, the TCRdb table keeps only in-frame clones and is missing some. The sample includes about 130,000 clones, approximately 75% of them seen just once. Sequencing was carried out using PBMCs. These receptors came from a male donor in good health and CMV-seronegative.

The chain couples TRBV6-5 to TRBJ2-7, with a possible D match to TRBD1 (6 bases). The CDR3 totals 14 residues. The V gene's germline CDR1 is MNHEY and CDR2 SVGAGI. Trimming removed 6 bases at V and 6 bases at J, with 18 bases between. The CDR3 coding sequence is TGTGCCAGCAGAATTCCGGGACCAGGGGCCGAGCAGTACTTC. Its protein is CASRIPGPGAEQYF.

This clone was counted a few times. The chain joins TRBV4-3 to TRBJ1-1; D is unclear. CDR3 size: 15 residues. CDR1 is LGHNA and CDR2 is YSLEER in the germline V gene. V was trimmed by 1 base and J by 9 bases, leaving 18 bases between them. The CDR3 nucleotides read TGCGCCAGCAGCCAAGGAAGAATCAACTTCTCACAAGCTTTCTTT. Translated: CASSQGRINFSQAFF.

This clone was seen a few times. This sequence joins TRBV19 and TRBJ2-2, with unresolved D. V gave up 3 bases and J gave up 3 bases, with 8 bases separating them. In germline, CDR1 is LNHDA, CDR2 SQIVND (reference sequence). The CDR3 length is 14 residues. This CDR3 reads CASSIGQYTGELFF. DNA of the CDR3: TGTGCCAGTAGTATTGGTCAGTACACCGGGGAGCTGTTTTTT.

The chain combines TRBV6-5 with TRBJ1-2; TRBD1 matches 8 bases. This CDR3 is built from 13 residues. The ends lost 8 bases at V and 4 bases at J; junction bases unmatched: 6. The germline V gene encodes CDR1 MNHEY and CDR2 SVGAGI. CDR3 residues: CASVPGTGYGYTF. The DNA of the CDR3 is TGTGCCAGCGTACCCGGGACAGGCTATGGCTACACCTTC.